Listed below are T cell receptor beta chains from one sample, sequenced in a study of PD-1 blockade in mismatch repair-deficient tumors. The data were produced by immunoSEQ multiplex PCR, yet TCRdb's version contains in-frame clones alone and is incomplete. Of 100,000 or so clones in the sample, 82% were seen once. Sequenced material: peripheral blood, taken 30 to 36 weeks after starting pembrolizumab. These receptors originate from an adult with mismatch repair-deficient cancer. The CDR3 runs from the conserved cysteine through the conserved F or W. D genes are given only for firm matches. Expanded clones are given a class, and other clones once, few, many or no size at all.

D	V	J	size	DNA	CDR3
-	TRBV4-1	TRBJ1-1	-	TGCGCCAGCAGCCAAGCCCCGGGGGCCTTTGTGGCTGAAGCTTTCTTT	CASSQAPGAFVAEAFF
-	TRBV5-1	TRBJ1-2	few	TGCGCCAGCAGGGGGGCAGAACTAATGATGGGCTACACCTTC	CASRGAELMMGYTF
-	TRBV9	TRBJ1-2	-	TGTGCCAGCAGCTTCACAGCCTTCTATGGCTACACCTTC	CASSFTAFYGYTF
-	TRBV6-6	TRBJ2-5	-	TGTGCCAGCAGTGACGTGGAGACCCAGTACTTC	CASSDVETQYF
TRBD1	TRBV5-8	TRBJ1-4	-	TGTGCCAGCAGCTTGGGCGACAGGGTGGTTGGTGAAAAACTGTTTTTT	CASSLGDRVVGEKLFF
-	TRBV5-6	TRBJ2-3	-	TGTGCCAGCAGCTTGGGTGGGACCTCGCTAATCACAGATACGCAGTATTTT	CASSLGGTSLITDTQYF
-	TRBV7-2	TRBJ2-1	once	TGTGCCAGCAGCCTCCATGAGAACTTAGAGCAGTTCTTC	CASSLHENLEQFF
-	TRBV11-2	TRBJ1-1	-	TGTGCCAGCAGCTTGGGCTTCCCTGAAGCTTTCTTT	CASSLGFPEAFF
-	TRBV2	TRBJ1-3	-	TGTGCCAGCAGTAATGGTGGGACGGGGGGAAACACCATATATTTT	CASSNGGTGGNTIYF
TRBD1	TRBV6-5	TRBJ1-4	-	TGTGCCAGCAGCCCCCCGGGACAGGGGCGAAAACTGTTTTTT	CASSPPGQGRKLFF
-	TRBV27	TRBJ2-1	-	TGTGCCAGCGAAAAGCGTCTAGCGCTCGGTGAGCAGTTCTTC	CASEKRLALGEQFF
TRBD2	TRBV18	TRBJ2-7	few	TGTGCCAGCTCACCACTAGCGGGGACTACCTACGAGCAGTACTTC	CASSPLAGTTYEQYF
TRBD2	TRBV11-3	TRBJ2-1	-	TGTGCCAGCAGCATGGAACTAGCGGCCCAATACAATGAGCAGTTCTTC	CASSMELAAQYNEQFF
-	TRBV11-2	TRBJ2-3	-	TGTGCCAGCAGCTTAGGGAGTGGAGCGCCAGATACGCAGTATTTT	CASSLGSGAPDTQYF
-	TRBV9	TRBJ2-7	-	TGTGCCAGCAGCGCGCCGGGGACGGCGAAGGACGAGCAGTACTTC	CASSAPGTAKDEQYF
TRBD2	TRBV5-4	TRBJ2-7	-	TGTGCCAGCAGCTTGCATTTAGGGGTGACTAGCGGCGGATCCTACGAGCAGTACTTC	CASSLHLGVTSGGSYEQYF
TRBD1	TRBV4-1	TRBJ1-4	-	TGCGCCAGCAGTCAAGGGTGGTCAGGGGGTAGTGAAAAACTGTTTTTT	CASSQGWSGGSEKLFF
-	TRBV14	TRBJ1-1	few	TGTGCCAGCAGCCAAGATAATTATCCAGGCTTTGACACTGAAGCTTTCTTT	CASSQDNYPGFDTEAFF
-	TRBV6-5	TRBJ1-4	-	TGTGCCAGCAGTTACTCGAGAGCAGGGAATAATGAAAAACTGTTTTTT	CASSYSRAGNNEKLFF
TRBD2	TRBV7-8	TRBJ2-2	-	TGTGCCAGCAGCTTCCTAGCGGAAATGGGCACCGGGGAGCTGTTTTTT	CASSFLAEMGTGELFF
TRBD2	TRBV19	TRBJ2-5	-	TGTGCCAAGCACAGGGGTTCTAGCGGGAGGAGAATAGAGACCCAGTACTTC	CAKHRGSSGRRIETQYF
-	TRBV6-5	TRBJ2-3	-	TGTGCCAGCAGAACCAGCACAGATACGCAGTATTTT	CASRTSTDTQYF
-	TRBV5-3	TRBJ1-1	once	TGTGCCAGCAGCTTCGAGGGATGGACTGAAGCTTTCTTT	CASSFEGWTEAFF
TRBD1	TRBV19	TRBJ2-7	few	TGTGCCAGTAGTCCTGATGGACAGGGCTCCGAGCAGTACTTC	CASSPDGQGSEQYF
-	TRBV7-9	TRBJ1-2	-	TGTGCCAGCAGCTTAATTCAGGGCCCCTTGGGCAACTATGGCTACACCTTC	CASSLIQGPLGNYGYTF
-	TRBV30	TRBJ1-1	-	TGTGCCTGGAGCCCCCGATCCGGGGCTGAAGCTTTCTTT	CAWSPRSGAEAFF
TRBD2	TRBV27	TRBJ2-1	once	TGTGCCAGCAGCACTAGCGGGAGGGGTCACAATGAGCAGTTCTTC	CASSTSGRGHNEQFF
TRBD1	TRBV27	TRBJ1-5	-	TGTGCCAGCAGTCGCCTCGACAGGGTCTATAGCAATCAGCCCCAGCATTTT	CASSRLDRVYSNQPQHF
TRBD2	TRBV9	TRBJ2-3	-	TGTGCCAGCAGCTACGGACTAGCGGGAGGCAGCACAGATACGCAGTATTTT	CASSYGLAGGSTDTQYF
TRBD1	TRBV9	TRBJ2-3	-	TGTGCCAGCAGGGGACAGGTCGCCGATACGCAGTATTTT	CASRGQVADTQYF
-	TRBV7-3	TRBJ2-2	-	TGTGCCAGCAGCTTACACGGGGCGGGTGTCCCCGGGGAGCTGTTTTTT	CASSLHGAGVPGELFF
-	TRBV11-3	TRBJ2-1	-	TGTGCCAGCAGCTTAGATAGGGAAAATGAGCAGTTCTTC	CASSLDRENEQFF
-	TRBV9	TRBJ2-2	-	TGTGCCAGCAGCGTAGTGGCACGTAACACCGGGGAGCTGTTTTTT	CASSVVARNTGELFF
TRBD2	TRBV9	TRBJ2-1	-	TGTGCCAGCAGCGTTGCTAGCGGGTACGATGAGCAGTTCTTC	CASSVASGYDEQFF
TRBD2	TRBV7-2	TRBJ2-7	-	TGTGCCAGCAGCATCCTGACTAGCGGGGGTCCCTACGAGCAGTACTTC	CASSILTSGGPYEQYF
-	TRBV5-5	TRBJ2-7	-	TGTGCCAGCAGCTTTGACCCGGCCCTCGCCTACGAGCAGTACTTC	CASSFDPALAYEQYF